This T cell receptor (beta chain) was sequenced in a study of regulatory T cells in long-lasting Graves disease. Germline V gene sequence: CDR1 MDHEN, CDR2 SYDVKM. This CDR3 spans 16 amino acids. J lost 0 bases, V lost 5 bases, and 6 bases had no gene match. This clonotype was counted many times. Its antigen remains unknown. Findings of the study overall: Limited sample numbers may have lowered accuracy.

The sample's time point: newly diagnosed GD, antithyroid drugs for less than 3 months. The TCR library was prepared using RNA isolated from PBMCs. Relying on iRepertoire HTBI primers and Arm-PCR of CDR3 regions, the team built TCR beta libraries. TCRdb reprocessed the multiplex PCR reads via MiXCR and lists one record per CDR3 protein. This table has 350,000 to 450,000 distinct CDR3 sequences, over 9.5% appearing once. These data also featured in a second study, about T cells in Graves' hyperthyroidism and ophthalmopathy.

V usage is TRBV28 and J usage is TRBJ2-1; 8 bases are shared with TRBD2. This clonotype was obtained from a woman aged 18-30 years with Graves disease. Material: peripheral blood mononuclear cells (PBMCs), obtained at new diagnosis, from a patient treated with antithyroid drugs. CDR3 protein: CASSDSGTGSYNEQFF. CDR3 nucleotides: TGTGCCAGCAGTGATAGCGGGACCGGCTCCTACAATGAGCAGTTCTTC.